This T cell receptor (beta chain) was sequenced in a study of radiation and T cells in renal cell carcinoma. Points from the study as a whole: In blood, top tumor clones expanded by 2 weeks, shrinking by 4.

Time point denoted: blood 4 weeks post-SBRT, at nephrectomy. Noted treatment: 15 Gy SBRT to primary tumor, nephrectomy 4 weeks later. Comments on this clone: The target antigen is unknown.

Germline CDR1 SNHLY, CDR2 FYNNEI. The CDR3 is 16 residues long. Between the trimmed V and J ends, which lost 2 bases and 0 bases, there was a span of 14 bases. This table comes from immunoSEQ multiplex PCR, and its TCRdb copy is limited to in-frame clones, with some not included. The sample gives around 100,000 clones, around 84% of which show up once; roughly 7.6% is in the top ten. V gene TRBV2 combines with J gene TRBJ2-7; possible D gene TRBD2, 6 bases. The input for sequencing was blood, taken from a patient whose treatment included radiotherapy and nephrectomy. The source of this sequence is a man between 60 and 75 years old with renal cell carcinoma. In DNA form, the CDR3 reads TGTGCCAGCAGTGAATACGGGACTGCCACCTCCTACGAGCAGTACTTC. Translating it yields CASSEYGTATSYEQYF.